Listed below are T cell receptor beta chains from one sample, sequenced in a study of blood T cell repertoires in COVID-19. Data came from immunoSEQ multiplex PCR; TCRdb stores just in-frame clones and leaves some out. This table holds over 120,000 clones, roughly 88% found once. Sequencing was performed on peripheral blood. The receptors come from a man in his sixties with active or convalescent COVID-19. Each CDR3 is given without its conserved first and last residue.

13	TRBV19	ASSPRRSSGNTIY
14	TRBV9	ASSVVALAGGNEQF
12	TRBV27	ASAGQLKVFEQF
12	TRBV27	ASIGSSYNSPLH
14	TRBV6-6	ASSYSDTPTNEKLF
16	TRBV27	ASSLTRILAGSTDTQY
11	TRBV27	ASSLGQGVEAF
15	TRBV11-3	ASSLGPASGVAETQY
12	TRBV11-3	ASSPRGGTGELF
11	TRBV2	ASRVSLRTEAF
14	TRBV7-2	ASSPKTGTASYGYT
12	TRBV7-9	ASSLSVTRNEQY
11	TRBV28	ASSPGGPGELF
14	TRBV24-1	ATSDSRGGSEETQY
13	TRBV18	ASSPPGQGASGYT
13	TRBV10-1	ASSGGPGLGNEQF
11	TRBV2	ASSGQGKTEAF
14	TRBV19	ASSIDGTNSNQPQH
13	TRBV25-1	ASSEAGQGFYGYT
12	TRBV10-3	AISVRGGNTEAF
15	TRBV7-8	ASSNRAPYRGNSPLH
12	TRBV24-1	ATSDPGHNYGYT